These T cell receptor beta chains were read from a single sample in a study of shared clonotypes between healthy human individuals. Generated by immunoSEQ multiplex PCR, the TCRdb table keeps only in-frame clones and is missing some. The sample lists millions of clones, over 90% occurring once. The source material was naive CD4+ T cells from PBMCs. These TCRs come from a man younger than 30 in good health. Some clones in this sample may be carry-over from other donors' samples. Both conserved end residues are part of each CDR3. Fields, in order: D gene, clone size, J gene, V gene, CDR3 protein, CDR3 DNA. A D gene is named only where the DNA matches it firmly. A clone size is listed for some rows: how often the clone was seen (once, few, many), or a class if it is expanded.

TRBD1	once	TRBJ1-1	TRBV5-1	CASSSARQGAGEAFF	TGCGCCAGCAGCTCCGCGAGACAGGGGGCAGGAGAAGCTTTCTTT
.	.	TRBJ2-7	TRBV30	CAWINREKQYF	TGTGCCTGGATAAACCGGGAAAAGCAGTACTTC
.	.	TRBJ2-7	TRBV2	CASSGQGAYEQYF	TGTGCCAGCAGTGGGCAGGGAGCCTACGAGCAGTACTTC
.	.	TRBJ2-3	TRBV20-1	CSAREALTQYF	TGCAGTGCTAGAGAAGCTCTTACGCAGTATTTT
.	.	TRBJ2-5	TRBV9	CASSVSSDGYEETQYF	TGTGCCAGCAGCGTTAGTTCCGACGGTTACGAAGAGACCCAGTACTTC
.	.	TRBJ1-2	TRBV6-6	CASSLSGYTF	TGTGCCAGCAGTCTTAGCGGCTACACCTTC
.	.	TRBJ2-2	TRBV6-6	CASSYRLPGELFF	TGTGCCAGCAGTTACAGGCTACCCGGGGAGCTGTTTTTT
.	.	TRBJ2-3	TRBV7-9	CASSLNFQDSRTDTQYF	TGTGCCAGCAGCTTAAACTTCCAGGACTCCCGCACAGATACGCAGTATTTT
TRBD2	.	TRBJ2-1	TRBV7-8	CASRPFRTSGMGGEQFF	TGTGCCAGCAGACCCTTCAGGACTAGCGGGATGGGTGGTGAGCAGTTCTTC
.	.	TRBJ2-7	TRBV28	CASSSNYEQYF	TGTGCCAGCAGTTCCAACTACGAGCAGTACTTC
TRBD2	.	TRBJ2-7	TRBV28	CASTLGRRTYEQYF	TGTGCCAGCACCCTCGGGAGGCGTACCTACGAGCAGTACTTC
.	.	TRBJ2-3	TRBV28	CASSSPSTDTQYF	TGTGCCAGCAGTAGCCCTAGCACAGATACGCAGTATTTT
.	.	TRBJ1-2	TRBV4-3	CASSQEYGYGYTF	TGCGCCAGCAGCCAAGAGTACGGCTATGGCTACACCTTC
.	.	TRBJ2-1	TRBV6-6	CASSYPPGVLEDEQFF	TGTGCCAGCAGTTACCCTCCGGGAGTCCTGGAGGATGAGCAGTTCTTC
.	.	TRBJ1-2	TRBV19	CASSRFGTGRMVDGYTF	TGTGCCAGTTCTCGGTTCGGAACCGGGCGGATGGTGGATGGCTACACCTTC
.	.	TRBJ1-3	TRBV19	CASAPGVSGNTIYF	TGTGCCAGTGCCCCCGGTGTCTCTGGAAACACCATATATTTT
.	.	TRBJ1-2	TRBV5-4	CASSLGGGGRGDGYTF	TGTGCCAGCAGCTTGGGAGGCGGGGGGCGCGGGGATGGCTACACCTTC
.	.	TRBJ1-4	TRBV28	CASSVRWEKLFF	TGTGCCAGCAGCGTAAGGTGGGAAAAACTGTTTTTT
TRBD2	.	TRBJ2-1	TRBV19	CATRAGGTYNEQFF	TGTGCCACCAGAGCGGGAGGGACCTACAATGAGCAGTTCTTC
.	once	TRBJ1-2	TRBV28	CASRDTRWPANYGYTF	TGTGCCAGCAGGGATACCAGGTGGCCGGCAAACTATGGCTACACCTTC
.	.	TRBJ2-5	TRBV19	CASSISRQETQYF	TGTGCCAGTAGTATATCCCGACAAGAGACCCAGTACTTC
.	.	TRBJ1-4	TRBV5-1	CASSSLTGRGEKLFF	TGCGCCAGCAGCTCCTTGACTGGGCGGGGTGAAAAACTGTTTTTT
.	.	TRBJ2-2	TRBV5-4	CASSSPGQKNTGELFF	TGTGCCAGCAGCAGTCCCGGACAGAAGAACACCGGGGAGCTGTTTTTT
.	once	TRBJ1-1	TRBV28	CASSPTGSLGYTEAFF	TGTGCCAGCAGTCCAACAGGGTCGTTGGGGTACACTGAAGCTTTCTTT
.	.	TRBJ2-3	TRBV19	CASKTGEGDTQYF	TGTGCCAGTAAGACGGGAGAGGGGGATACGCAGTATTTT
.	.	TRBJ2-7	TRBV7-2	CASSRETVHEQYF	TGTGCCAGCAGCCGAGAAACGGTGCACGAGCAGTACTTC
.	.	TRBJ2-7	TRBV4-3	CASSLVRSFAYEQYF	TGCGCCAGCAGCCTCGTACGGAGCTTCGCTTACGAGCAGTACTTC
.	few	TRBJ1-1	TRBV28	CASSSRPGAGNTEAFF	TGTGCCAGCAGCTCCCGACCGGGGGCAGGGAACACTGAAGCTTTCTTT